This T cell receptor beta chain was captured by sequencing in a study of T cells after yellow fever vaccination. Study observations and caveats: Weaker, the secondary response peaked sooner, at day 5 versus 15. Subsequent to the booster, the majority of primary-vaccination clones reappeared (around 97% CD4, about 90% CD8).

A single record per CDR3 protein comes from TCRdb applying MiXCR to the 5' RACE reads. The table records roughly 330,000 distinct CDR3 sequences, around 3.9% of them present only once. This CDR3 contains 15 residues. The V gene lost 4 bases and the J gene lost 4 bases, with 13 bases spanning the gap. The germline gives CDR1 SEHNR, CDR2 FQNEAQ (reference sequence). This clonotype was observed many times. Its antigen is as yet unknown. The material was PBMCs, obtained 5 days after the yellow fever booster vaccination. This clonotype was sampled from a man between 18 and 29 years old who received the YFV17D yellow fever vaccine. The chain has TRBV7-9 and TRBJ2-2; D is possibly TRBD1 (5 bases). The CDR3 loop is CASSSQGTVTGELFF. The CDR3, as DNA: TGTGCCAGCAGCTCCCAGGGTACCGTCACCGGGGAGCTGTTTTTT.